These T cell receptor beta chains were read from a single sample in a study of blood T cell repertoires in COVID-19. The method was immunoSEQ multiplex PCR; TCRdb's version includes in-frame clones alone and lacks a portion of them. In the table there are tens of thousands of clones, approximately 89% of which are singletons. Sequenced sample: peripheral blood. These receptors were taken from a human donor in a cohort sampled during active COVID-19. CDR3s leave out the opening cysteine and the closing phenylalanine or tryptophan. The order of the fields is V gene, J gene, CDR3 length, clone size, CDR3 protein. Clone sizes are given selectively: once, few, many, or a class where the clone is expanded.

TRBV28,TRBJ2-7,13,NA,ASSIIRRVIYEQY
TRBV7-3,TRBJ1-1,11,NA,ASSLGGRTEAF
TRBV6-5,TRBJ1-2,13,NA,ASRHEDRENYGYT
TRBV7-3,TRBJ2-3,14,NA,ASSLGSGPRTDTQY
TRBV10-3,TRBJ2-5,15,NA,AISDNGLAGGQETQY
TRBV27,TRBJ1-2,12,NA,ASSFNQGARGYT
TRBV6-1,TRBJ1-6,13,NA,ASSDGVNSGSPLH
TRBV19,TRBJ1-6,10,NA,ASSFQEGTLH
TRBV14,TRBJ2-1,15,once,ASSPYSGTGAFNEQF
TRBV2,TRBJ1-2,12,NA,ASTETGVGHGYT
TRBV7-3,TRBJ2-5,13,NA,ASSLSGGPQETQY
TRBV7-3,TRBJ2-7,12,NA,ASSWVGAGGEQY
TRBV11-1,TRBJ2-1,12,NA,ASSLAGAYNEQF
TRBV10-2,TRBJ1-1,11,NA,ASRAGSGTEAF
TRBV27,TRBJ1-2,13,NA,ASSLGRQGKDGYT
TRBV7-2,TRBJ2-7,11,NA,ASSWGTGYEQY
TRBV5-1,TRBJ1-2,11,once,ASSLGQGRTYT
TRBV28,TRBJ2-2,12,NA,ASRRQGRTGELF
TRBV4-1,TRBJ2-1,11,NA,ASRETSYNEQF
TRBV6-5,TRBJ2-5,14,NA,ASSYWTGRDQETQY
TRBV5-4,TRBJ1-4,14,NA,ASSLGGGAQGEKLF
TRBV30,TRBJ1-5,12,NA,AWSTGREGQPQH
TRBV7-3,TRBJ2-1,13,NA,ASSLTGTGGSEQF
TRBV10-3,TRBJ2-3,10,NA,AIRAEGDTQY
TRBV5-6,TRBJ1-3,13,NA,ASTSGTPLENTIY
TRBV27,TRBJ2-7,12,NA,ASASTGQGGEQY
TRBV13,TRBJ2-7,13,NA,ASSPSEEVTGEQY
TRBV3-1/TRBV3-2,TRBJ2-7,14,NA,ASSQDGGRGSYEQY
TRBV28,TRBJ2-7,10,NA,ASRRRDRRQY
TRBV7-2,TRBJ2-7,12,NA,ASSSDTTSYEQY
TRBV13,TRBJ2-7,13,NA,ASSPNDRVGYEQY
TRBV6-2/TRBV6-3,TRBJ2-7,13,NA,ASSSSGSVSYEQY
TRBV11-2,TRBJ1-1,12,NA,ASSLELAGTEAF
TRBV30,TRBJ1-5,13,few,AWTQGGGAKQPQH
TRBV6-6,TRBJ2-3,12,NA,ASRWDRGLDTQY
TRBV1,TRBJ2-2,13,NA,TSSQRGGGTGELF
TRBV3-1/TRBV3-2,TRBJ2-1,13,NA,ASSSTGVWSNEQF
TRBV6-1,TRBJ1-4,16,NA,ASSENPFFRAKGEKLF
TRBV7-2,TRBJ1-1,12,NA,ASRKTGGNTEAF
TRBV7-9,TRBJ2-3,15,NA,ASGSLAGEGATDTQY
TRBV2,TRBJ2-7,10,NA,ASTSRGGEQY
TRBV27,TRBJ2-7,13,NA,ASRRVDRAGNEQY
TRBV18,TRBJ1-5,13,few,ASSLRQVSNQPQH
TRBV9,TRBJ2-7,11,NA,ASSVHEAYEQY
TRBV6-5,TRBJ1-2,14,NA,ASSSRGDLANYGYT
TRBV2,TRBJ1-1,13,NA,ASSPTGTGVTEAF
TRBV4-3,TRBJ1-2,14,once,ASSQDTRRSSYGYT
TRBV5-1,TRBJ2-7,12,NA,ASSSGQGSYEQY
TRBV4-2,TRBJ1-1,12,NA,ASSQDRQGRFTF
TRBV19,TRBJ1-5,13,NA,ASSFGQGVNQPQH
TRBV15,TRBJ2-3,15,NA,ATSSRLAGGVTDTQY
TRBV19,TRBJ1-1,13,NA,ASSVKDRTGTEAF
TRBV5-1,TRBJ2-5,13,NA,ASSRVGGFEETQY
TRBV27,TRBJ2-1,13,NA,ASRPGTSGYNEQF
TRBV11-2,TRBJ2-1,12,NA,ASSLAWSYNEQF
TRBV18,TRBJ2-7,13,once,ASSSGTPISYEQY
TRBV11-2,TRBJ2-3,13,NA,ASSLEGLRTDTQY
TRBV5-4,TRBJ1-1,12,NA,ASSLAIQNTEAF
TRBV4-1,TRBJ2-5,15,NA,ASSQDPPQGLKETQY
TRBV4-3,TRBJ2-3,12,NA,ASGLAFFSDTQY